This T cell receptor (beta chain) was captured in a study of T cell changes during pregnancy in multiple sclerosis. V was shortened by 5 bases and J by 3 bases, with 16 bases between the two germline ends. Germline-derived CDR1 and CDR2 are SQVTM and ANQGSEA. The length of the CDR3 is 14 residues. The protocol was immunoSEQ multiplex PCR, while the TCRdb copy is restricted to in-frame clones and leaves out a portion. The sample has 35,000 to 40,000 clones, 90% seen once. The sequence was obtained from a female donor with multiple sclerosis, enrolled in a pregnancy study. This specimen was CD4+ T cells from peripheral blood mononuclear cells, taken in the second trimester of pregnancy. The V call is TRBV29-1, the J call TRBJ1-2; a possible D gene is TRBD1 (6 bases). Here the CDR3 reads CSVLEDSSYYGYTF. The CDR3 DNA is TGCAGCGTTTTGGAGGACAGTTCCTACTATGGCTACACCTTC.